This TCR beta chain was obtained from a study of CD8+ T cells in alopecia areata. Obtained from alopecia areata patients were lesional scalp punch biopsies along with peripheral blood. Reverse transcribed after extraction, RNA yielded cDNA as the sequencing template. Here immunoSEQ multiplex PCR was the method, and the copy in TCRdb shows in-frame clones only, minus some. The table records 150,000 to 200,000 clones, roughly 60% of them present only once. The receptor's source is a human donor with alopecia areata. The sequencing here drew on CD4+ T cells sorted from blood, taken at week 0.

CDR3 DNA sequence: TGTGCCAGCAGCGTAGGACAGGGAAAGACCCAGTACTTC. Its translation: CASSVGQGKTQYF. The chain has TRBV9 and TRBJ2-5; 7 bases map to TRBD1. Per the germline V gene, CDR1 is SGDLS and CDR2 is YYNGEE. Trimming took 0 bases from V and 6 from J; bases not matched to a gene: 2. The length of the CDR3 is 13 residues.